This T cell receptor beta chain came from a study of beta chain features in type 1 diabetes. Study findings and constraints: A definitive answer on HLA type influencing TCRB rearrangement was not reached here. Type 1 diabetes patients had TCRB CDR3s that were shorter (moderately but significantly so) in all four CD4+ subsets.

Cell sorting via CD45RO/CCR7/CD25/CD127/CD95/CD27 was performed to obtain CD4+ naive, central memory, regulatory and stem cell-like memory cells. The CDR3 sequence is 20 residues long. The V and J ends lost 4 bases and 0 bases respectively, with 25 bases between them. Germline CDR1 MNHEY, CDR2 SMNVEV (reference sequence). All of the isolated RNA was reverse transcribed, so expressed TCRB transcripts were sequenced. Profiled with immunoSEQ multiplex PCR; TCRdb holds only in-frame clones, not every one. The data show approximately 46,000 clones, approximately 40% seen once. This clone was seen once. What it binds is not known.

The source of this sequence is a man in his thirties or forties with type 1 diabetes. Input material: stem cell memory CD4+ T cells from blood. This chain joins TRBV27 and TRBJ2-1; weak D call: TRBD1 (6 bases). The CDR3 sequence: CASSSPHRVPTHGSYNEQFF. CDR3 DNA: TGTGCCAGCAGTTCCCCACACAGGGTTCCTACGCACGGCTCCTACAATGAGCAGTTCTTC.